Listed here is a single TCR beta chain. The antigen is unknown. The sample is drawn from a study of cytomegalovirus exposure and HLA in healthy donors. Points from the study as a whole: In a later analysis, compared with equally common non-associated chains, HLA-associated beta chains were more expanded. Altogether, about 160 TCR beta chains were recorded as cytomegalovirus-associated.

CDR1 SGHRS and CDR2 YFSETQ come from the germline V gene. This CDR3 has 14 amino acids. Between the trimmed V and J ends, which lost 2 bases and 1 base, there was a span of 9 bases. The PCR contained 60 Vbeta and 13 Jbeta primers. Assay: immunoSEQ multiplex PCR; the TCRdb copy retains only in-frame clones and omits some. The sample holds 90,000 or so clones, approximately 71% seen once. Sequencing was carried out using PBMCs. The receptor was derived from a young woman in good health and CMV-seropositive. This chain uses TRBV5-1 with TRBJ2-5; tentative D call: TRBD1 (5 bases). The CDR3 protein is CASSFRRGQETQYF. The DNA of the CDR3 is TGCGCCAGCAGCTTTAGAAGGGGCCAAGAGACCCAGTACTTC.